Presented here are 9 T cell receptor beta chains from one specimen sequenced in a study of Graves' ophthalmopathy and Graves' hyperthyroidism. TCR beta CDR3 amplification used RNA transcripts. First-round RT-PCR with HTBI primers preceded a second-round multiplex PCR. TCRdb re-called the multiplex PCR reads with MiXCR, one entry per CDR3 protein. The sample contains about 620,000 distinct CDR3 sequences, 22% of which appear only once. Sequencing was carried out using peripheral blood. Source of these receptors: a woman aged 18-30 years with stable Graves' hyperthyroidism. Some clones in this sample may be carry-over from other donors' samples.

This chain uses TRBV12-3 or TRBV12-4 with TRBJ1-2, with D possibly TRBD1 on 5 matching bases. There are 13 residues in the CDR3. Trimming took off 5 bases at V and 8 bases at J, with 15 bases between the two ends. This chain's CDR3 is CASSRQEGPGYTF. As DNA, the CDR3 is TGTGCCAGCAGTCGGCAAGAGGGACCAGGCTACACCTTC.

This clonotype was recorded at least ten times. The gene calls are TRBV12-3 or TRBV12-4 and TRBJ2-2, with 7 bases lining up with TRBD1. The CDR3 contains 17 residues. The trim removed 4 bases at V and 7 bases at J, leaving 15 bases unmatched. The CDR3 DNA is TGTGCCAGCAGTTGGACGAAGACAGGGCCTGGCGACGGGGAGCTGTTTTTT. This encodes CASSWTKTGPGDGELFF.

This rearrangement joins TRBV5-1 to TRBJ2-7; maybe TRBD1 (6 bases). Trimming shortened V by 5 bases and J by 0 bases, and 21 bases separated the two germline ends. This CDR3 is 17 amino acids long. Germline lookup yields CDR1 SGHRS and CDR2 YFSETQ. CDR3 coding DNA: TGCGCCAGCAGAGCTTGGTCATCGGACAGATTCTCCTACGAGCAGTACTTC. This gives the protein CASRAWSSDRFSYEQYF.

This clonotype was seen many times. The chain uses TRBV12-3 or TRBV12-4 and TRBJ1-2, with D unresolved. There are 17 residues in the CDR3. V was trimmed by 5 bases and J by 3 bases, leaving 22 bases between them. CDR3 sequence reads: CASSPPPLRGGYYGYTF. The CDR3 region has the DNA TGTGCCAGCAGTCCGCCCCCCCTCCGGGGAGGATACTATGGCTACACCTTC.

This clonotype appeared many times. CDR3 in amino acids: CASGQFTLAYEQYF. In nucleotides, the CDR3 is TGTGCCAGCGGACAGTTTACCCTAGCTTACGAGCAGTACTTC. This sequence joins TRBV12-3 or TRBV12-4 and TRBJ2-7, with a weak D call TRBD1 (6 bases). V lost 8 bases and J lost 4, with 18 bases in between. This CDR3 spans 14 amino acids.

This clonotype has at least ten counts. The chain has TRBV12-3 or TRBV12-4 and TRBJ1-6; D uncertain. This CDR3 is built from 15 residues. Trimming took off 2 bases at V and 2 bases at J, with 7 bases between the two ends. The CDR3 sequence: CASSLSRAYNSPLHF. Written as DNA, the CDR3 is TGTGCCAGCAGTTTAAGTAGGGCCTATAATTCACCCCTCCACTTT.

This clonotype was counted at least ten times. CDR3 sequence reads: CATKGGRDNYEQYF. The CDR3 DNA sequence: TGTGCCACCAAGGGCGGTAGGGACAACTACGAGCAGTACTTC. V gene TRBV10-3 combines with J gene TRBJ2-7, with D possibly matching TRBD1 (6 bases). CDR1 is ENHRY, CDR2 SYGVKD, per germline. The CDR3 length is 14 residues. V lost 10 bases and J lost 3, with 19 bases in between.

This clonotype appeared many times. The chain carries TRBV12-3 or TRBV12-4 and TRBJ1-1, with D possibly being TRBD1 (5 bases). V was cut by 3 bases and J by 6 bases, with 11 bases left in between. This CDR3 spans 13 amino acids. The CDR3 DNA reads TGTGCCAGCAGTTTGGGGGGGGGTTCTGAAGCTTTCTTT. Translation gives CASSLGGGSEAFF.

The sample holds many counts of this clonotype. The chain combines TRBV6-5 with TRBJ1-2; D remains ambiguous. Germline V lookup: CDR1 MNHEY, CDR2 SVGAGI. The CDR3 sequence is 13 residues long. Trimming removed 4 bases at V and 5 bases at J, with 11 bases between. CDR3 nucleotides: TGTGCCAGCAGTTCCTCTCCGGGATATGGCTACACCTTC. Protein: CASSSSPGYGYTF.